The 7 T cell receptor beta chains in this list originate from one sample, sequenced in a study of cytomegalovirus exposure and HLA in healthy donors. PCR was performed using 60 Vbeta and 13 Jbeta primers. Clones were sequenced by immunoSEQ multiplex PCR, and TCRdb holds only the in-frame ones, with some missing. This repertoire includes 100,000 to 150,000 clones. Sequencing was done on a sample of PBMCs. These receptors were taken from a man younger than 30 in good health and CMV-seronegative.

The V call is TRBV30, the J call TRBJ1-5; TRBD1 might be the D (6 bases). Trimming took off 4 bases at V and 3 bases at J, with 13 bases between the two ends. Germline assignment: CDR1 GTSNPN and CDR2 SVGIG (reference sequence). This CDR3 comprises 14 residues. As DNA, the CDR3 is TGTGCCTGGACCCCCGGGACACACAATCAGCCCCAGCATTTT. Residues: CAWTPGTHNQPQHF.

CDR3 in amino acids: CASSLAGAGVPDEQYF. The CDR3 coding sequence is TGCGCCAGCAGCTTGGCGGGAGCGGGAGTGCCCGACGAGCAGTACTTC. This chain uses TRBV5-1 with TRBJ2-7, with TRBD2 matching over 8 bases. Germline V lookup: CDR1 SGHRS, CDR2 YFSETQ. This CDR3 spans 16 amino acids. J lost 5 bases, V lost 0 bases, and 10 bases had no gene match.

Here the CDR3 reads CASRPGVMNTEAFF. The CDR3 DNA follows: TGTGCCAGCAGGCCAGGGGTGATGAACACTGAAGCTTTCTTT. The chain recombines TRBV27 with TRBJ1-1, with a tentative D call TRBD1 (6 bases). Per germline, CDR1 MNHEY and CDR2 SMNVEV (reference sequence). Between the trimmed V and J ends, which lost 6 bases and 0 bases, there was a span of 11 bases. This CDR3 has 14 residues.

The genes are TRBV6-5 and TRBJ1-5; D remains ambiguous. CDR3 size: 12 residues. The V gene's germline CDR1 is MNHEY and CDR2 SVGAGI. The V end was cut by 4 bases, the J end by 6 bases, with 7 bases between. The CDR3 sequence is CASSSGGQPQHF. The CDR3 DNA follows: TGTGCCAGCAGTTCCGGAGGTCAGCCCCAGCATTTT.

The chain recombines TRBV25-1 with TRBJ2-2; a weak D match, TRBD1 (5 bases). This CDR3 is 14 amino acids long. Trimming took 7 bases from V and 5 from J, leaving 14 bases between them. CDR1 is MGHDK, CDR2 SYGVNS, per germline. The CDR3 DNA sequence: TGTGCCAGCAAAAGGGGAAGTGCAACCGGGGAGCTGTTTTTT. It specifies CASKRGSATGELFF.

The chain combines TRBV15 with TRBJ2-4; 8 bases align to TRBD2. The V gene end was trimmed by 3 bases and the J gene end by 3 bases; junction bases not matched to a gene: 4. Germline V CDR1 and CDR2: LNHNV, YYDKDF (reference sequence). This CDR3 is 15 amino acids long. CDR3 coding DNA: TGTGCCACCAGCAGCCAGCGGGGGAACAAAAACATTCAGTACTTC. Amino acids: CATSSQRGNKNIQYF.

CDR3 residues: CASSLGTVGSYEQYF. The CDR3 coding sequence is TGCGCCAGCAGCTTGGGGACAGTAGGGTCCTACGAGCAGTACTTC. V usage is TRBV5-1 and J usage is TRBJ2-7; perhaps TRBD1 as D (6 bases). V shed 0 bases and J shed 1 base, with 11 bases lying between them. CDR1 and CDR2 from the germline V gene are SGHRS and YFSETQ. The CDR3 is 15 amino acids.